A single sample gave rise to the 28 T cell receptor beta chains below, sequenced in a study of cytomegalovirus exposure and HLA in healthy donors. Primers for the PCR totalled 60 Vbeta and 13 Jbeta. Sequencing used immunoSEQ multiplex PCR; TCRdb keeps in-frame clones, though not all of them. Here the sample spans roughly 220,000 clones, approximately 68% being singletons. The sample was PBMCs. These receptors were collected from a woman aged 30 to 39 in good health and CMV-seronegative.

The chain employs TRBV27 and TRBJ1-4; unclear D gene. Trimming removed 2 bases from V and 0 bases from J, with 10 bases in between. The CDR3 is 16 amino acids. CDR1 MNHEY and CDR2 SMNVEV come from the germline V gene (reference sequence). This chain's CDR3 is CASSLRALATNEKLFF. DNA of the CDR3: TGTGCCAGCAGTTTACGAGCCCTTGCAACTAATGAAAAACTGTTTTTT.

This clone was seen only once. The J gene is TRBJ2-5, the V gene TRBV7-9; perhaps TRBD2 as D (5 bases). The CDR3 runs to 12 residues. Trimming cost V 6 bases and J 3 bases, with 8 bases left between them. From germline, CDR1 is SEHNR and CDR2 FQNEAQ (reference sequence). As DNA, the CDR3 is TGTGCCAGCAGTTGGGGAGAAGAGACCCAGTACTTC. It codes for CASSWGEETQYF.

The rearrangement uses TRBV30 and TRBJ2-2, with TRBD2 matching 11 bases. Germline loops: CDR1 GTSNPN, CDR2 SVGIG (reference sequence). CDR3 length: 15 residues. J was trimmed by 6 bases and V by 0 bases; bases with no gene match: 3. The CDR3 loop reads CAWSVLLAGAGELFF. The CDR3 DNA reads TGTGCCTGGAGTGTACTACTAGCGGGAGCCGGGGAGCTGTTTTTT.

This clone was seen only once. The J gene is TRBJ2-2, the V gene TRBV2; 7 positions agree with TRBD2. Losses at the gene ends were 6 bases for V and 1 base for J; bases not matched to a gene: 5. The CDR3 is made up of 15 amino acids. Germline values: CDR1 SNHLY, CDR2 FYNNEI. CDR3 DNA sequence: TGTGCCAGCAGCATTCAGCGGGGGAACACCGGGGAGCTGTTTTTT. It is translated as CASSIQRGNTGELFF.

CDR3 in DNA: TGTGCCAGTAGCTCGGACAGGTATGGCTACACCTTC. The encoded protein is CASSSDRYGYTF. The V gene is TRBV19, the J gene TRBJ1-2, with 7 bases that match TRBD1. The CDR3 has 12 residues. Germline CDR1 LNHDA, CDR2 SQIVND (reference sequence). J gave up 5 bases and V 6 bases, and 3 bases lay outside the gene matches.

CDR3 sequence: CSATRGETLHF. CDR3 in DNA: TGCAGTGCTACTCGGGGGGAGACCCTCCACTTT. The chain has TRBV20-1 and TRBJ1-6; tentative D call: TRBD1 (5 bases). From germline, CDR1 is DFQATT and CDR2 SNEGSKA (reference sequence). The ends were cut back, 4 bases at V and 14 bases at J, with 12 bases in the middle. The CDR3 consists of 11 residues.

The genes are TRBV30 and TRBJ2-7; D possibly corresponds to TRBD1 (6 bases). The CDR3 sequence is 14 residues long. Trimming took 0 bases from V and 6 from J, leaving 15 bases between them. The germline CDR1 and CDR2 sequences are GTSNPN and SVGIG (reference sequence). In nucleotides, the CDR3 is TGTGCCTGGAGTGTAGGCAGGGGTGTCCCCGAGCAGTACTTC. Its translation: CAWSVGRGVPEQYF. The variable domain in full, completed from reference TRBV30 and TRBJ2-7, reads SQTIHQWPATLVQPVGSPLSLECTVEGTSNPNLYWYRQAAGRGLQLLFYSVGIGQISSEVPQNLSASRPQDRQFILSSKKLLLSDSGFYLCAWSVGRGVPEQYFGPGTRLTVT.

The rearrangement links TRBV27 to TRBJ1-5; D perhaps matches TRBD1 (6 bases). The V gene lost 5 bases and the J gene lost 7 bases, with 15 bases spanning the gap. CDR1 is MNHEY, CDR2 SMNVEV, per germline (reference sequence). The CDR3 loop spans 14 amino acids. The chain's CDR3 is CASSARMDRQPQHF. CDR3 coding DNA: TGTGCCAGCAGTGCAAGGATGGACAGACAGCCCCAGCATTTT.

The CDR3 loop is CASSQSTGVNIQYF. CDR3 nucleotides: TGCGCCAGCAGCCAGTCGACAGGAGTCAACATTCAGTACTTC. The V and J genes are TRBV4-1 and TRBJ2-4, with D perhaps matching TRBD1 (6 bases). The germline V and J ends were trimmed by 3 bases and 7 bases, with 13 bases remaining between them. Germline CDR1 and CDR2: MGHRA and YSYEKL. The CDR3 consists of 14 residues.

The CDR3 DNA reads as TGTGCCAGCAGCTTAAATCGGGACAGGGCGAATTCACCCCTCCACTTT. It is translated as CASSLNRDRANSPLHF. The V call is TRBV11-2, the J call TRBJ1-6; 9 bases are a match to TRBD1. This CDR3 has 16 residues. V lost 2 bases, J lost 7 bases, and 6 bases stayed unmatched. In germline, CDR1 is SGHAT, CDR2 FQNNGV.

V usage is TRBV6-5 and J usage is TRBJ1-1, with D uncertain. The CDR3 covers 13 residues. Germline CDR1 MNHEY, CDR2 SVGAGI. Trimming cost V 6 bases and J 3 bases, with 11 bases left between them. DNA for the CDR3: TGTGCCAGCAGACGAACGAGGGACACTGAAGCTTTCTTT. Protein product: CASRRTRDTEAFF.

The V call is TRBV18, the J call TRBJ1-3, with 8 bases identical to TRBD1. CDR3 length: 15 residues. V lost 3 bases to trimming and J lost 4 bases; unmatched junction nucleotides: 5. Germline V gene sequence: CDR1 KGHSH, CDR2 LQKENI. The CDR3 loop reads CASSPTTGVGNTIYF. CDR3 DNA: TGTGCCAGCTCACCTACGACAGGGGTCGGAAACACCATATATTTT.

The chain is built from TRBV2 and TRBJ2-7; TRBD1 agrees at 10 bases. CDR3 size: 16 residues. CDR1 is SNHLY, CDR2 FYNNEI, per germline. Losses at the gene ends were 8 bases for V and 2 bases for J; bases not matched to a gene: 12. For the CDR3, the DNA is TGTGCCAGCGCAAATCTAATGACAGGGGGCCCCTACGAGCAGTACTTC. Translation: CASANLMTGGPYEQYF.

J is TRBJ2-5 and V is TRBV4-2; TRBD2 agrees at 11 bases. This CDR3 region has 15 residues. Germline CDR1 LGHNA, CDR2 YNFKEQ. V gave up 4 bases and J gave up 4 bases; unmatched junction bases: 5. CDR3 in DNA: TGTGCCAGCAGCCCTCAGACTAGCGGGGTAGAGACCCAGTACTTC. It translates to CASSPQTSGVETQYF.

The chain uses TRBV7-8 and TRBJ2-3; the match to TRBD1 covers 9 bases. The CDR3 is 15 residues long. From germline, CDR1 is SGHVS and CDR2 FQNEAQ. Germline trimming cut 4 bases from V and 3 bases from J; bases unmatched to any gene: 5. The CDR3 nucleotides read TGTGCCAGCAGCTGGAACAGGGGGCTGACAGATACGCAGTATTTT. It specifies CASSWNRGLTDTQYF.

The chain links TRBV6-1 to TRBJ2-2, with D perhaps TRBD1 (6 bases). The length of the CDR3 is 15 residues. Germline values: CDR1 MNHNS, CDR2 SASEGT. With 7 bases removed from V and 5 bases from J, the gap between germline ends came to 17 bases. CDR3 coding DNA: TGTGCCAGCACCCCAGGGGCAGGTCTTACCGGGGAGCTGTTTTTT. Protein: CASTPGAGLTGELFF.

Only one count was recorded for this clone. This chain connects TRBV7-9 to TRBJ1-4; TRBD1 agrees at 10 bases. The CDR3 loop spans 14 amino acids. Per the germline V gene, CDR1 is SEHNR and CDR2 is FQNEAQ (reference sequence). V was pared by 2 bases and J by 10 bases, with 4 bases of the junction left unmatched. DNA for the CDR3: TGTGCCAGCAGCTTATTAGGACAGGGGGGAAAACTGTTTTTT. Translation: CASSLLGQGGKLFF. Full variable domain (missing parts from reference TRBV7-9 and TRBJ1-4): DTGVSQNPRHKITKRGQNVTFRCDPISEHNRLYWYRQTLGQGPEFLTYFQNEAQLEKSRLLSDRFSAERPKGSFSTLEIQRTEQGDSAMYLCASSLLGQGGKLFFGSGTQLSVL.

Worth noting for this clone: An end of the junction does not agree with germline; a read error may underlie this. The chain joins TRBV7-9 to TRBJ1-2, with 8 bases identical to TRBD1. CDR3 size: 13 residues. Looked up from germline, CDR1 is SEHNR and CDR2 is FQNEAQ (reference sequence). This chain's CDR3 is CTSRNQGAHGYTF. In DNA form, the CDR3 reads TGTACCAGCAGAAATCAGGGGGCCCATGGCTACACCTTC.

The V gene is TRBV27, the J gene TRBJ2-5; D is possibly TRBD2 (5 bases). This CDR3 region has 15 residues. Germline V CDR1 and CDR2: MNHEY, SMNVEV (reference sequence). The V gene lost 3 bases and the J gene lost 3 bases, with 14 bases spanning the gap. This CDR3 reads CASSFYSAGKETQYF. The CDR3 bases are TGTGCCAGCAGTTTCTATTCGGCGGGTAAAGAGACCCAGTACTTC.

J is TRBJ1-1 and V is TRBV19; 8 bases line up with TRBD1. Per the germline V gene, CDR1 is LNHDA and CDR2 is SQIVND (reference sequence). J gave up 2 bases and V 6 bases, and 8 bases lay outside the gene matches. The CDR3 runs 15 residues. As DNA, the CDR3 is TGTGCCAGTAGACCTTTTGACAGGGGTAACACTGAAGCTTTCTTT. It codes for CASRPFDRGNTEAFF.

The chain links TRBV7-3 to TRBJ1-3; D uncertain. This CDR3 region has 15 residues. V lost 5 bases and J 3 bases, leaving 14 bases between the germline ends. Germline loops: CDR1 SGHTA, CDR2 FQGTGA. Here the CDR3 DNA reads TGTGCCAGCAGCCCCGACTCGGGTGGTGGAAACACCATATATTTT. It codes for CASSPDSGGGNTIYF.

This chain joins TRBV4-2 and TRBJ1-1; 7 nucleotides align to TRBD1. Trimming took 2 bases from V and 0 from J; bases not matched to a gene: 6. Germline V CDR1 and CDR2: LGHNA, YNFKEQ. This CDR3 spans 16 amino acids. CDR3 protein: CASSQSWDSLNTEAFF. Written as DNA, the CDR3 is TGTGCCAGCAGCCAAAGCTGGGACAGCTTGAACACTGAAGCTTTCTTT.

V is TRBV29-1 and J is TRBJ2-7; 9 nucleotides line up with TRBD1. V shed 5 bases, J shed 0 bases, and the junction held 5 bases outside the gene matches. Germline V gene lookup returns CDR1 SQVTM and CDR2 ANQGSEA. The CDR3 contains 14 residues. The CDR3 DNA sequence: TGCAGCGTTACCGGGACAGGGAGCTCCTACGAGCAGTACTTC. Encoded protein: CSVTGTGSSYEQYF.

The rearrangement joins TRBV10-3 to TRBJ2-6; tentative D call: TRBD1 (6 bases). The germline V gene has CDR1 ENHRY and CDR2 SYGVKD. This CDR3 is 16 amino acids long. Between the trimmed V and J ends, which lost 11 bases and 1 base, there was a span of 18 bases. The CDR3 DNA reads TGTGCCCTTTGGACAGAAAGGGAATCTGGGGCCAACGTCCTGACTTTC. It translates to CALWTERESGANVLTF.

This rearrangement joins TRBV7-3 to TRBJ2-2; 12 nucleotides match TRBD1. V shed 3 bases, J shed 6 bases, and the junction held 5 bases outside the gene matches. Per the germline V gene, CDR1 is SGHTA and CDR2 is FQGTGA. The CDR3 loop spans 16 amino acids. This chain's CDR3 is CASSFPGQGAAGELFF. The DNA of the CDR3 is TGTGCCAGCAGCTTCCCGGGACAGGGGGCAGCCGGGGAGCTGTTTTTT.

The chain employs TRBV2 and TRBJ1-2; 7 bases agree with TRBD1. V shed 4 bases, J shed 0 bases, and the junction held 8 bases outside the gene matches. Germline V gives CDR1 SNHLY, CDR2 FYNNEI. The CDR3 is 16 residues long. CDR3 amino acids: CASSAGTVSANYGYTF. CDR3 coding DNA: TGTGCCAGCAGTGCCGGGACAGTTTCAGCTAACTATGGCTACACCTTC.

This clone was recorded once. The V and J genes are TRBV7-6 and TRBJ1-1; D may be TRBD1 (5 bases). Between the trimmed V and J ends, which lost 1 base and 1 base, there was a span of 13 bases. Germline-derived CDR1 and CDR2 are SGHVS and FNYEAQ. This CDR3 comprises 16 residues. CDR3 sequence: CASSLEGRGENTEAFF. The CDR3 region has the DNA TGTGCCAGCAGCTTAGAGGGGCGAGGAGAGAACACTGAAGCTTTCTTT.

V and J are TRBV5-6 and TRBJ2-1, with D perhaps matching TRBD2 (7 bases). The CDR3 is made up of 16 amino acids. V gave up 2 bases and J gave up 7 bases, with 19 bases separating them. Germline CDR1 and CDR2: SGHDT and YYEEEE. DNA for the CDR3: TGTGCCAGCAGCTTCGTCCCGGGGGGCGTAATGAATGAGCAGTTCTTC. This encodes CASSFVPGGVMNEQFF.